The 18 T cell receptor beta chains below were found in one sample sequenced in a study of blood T cell repertoires in COVID-19. Here immunoSEQ multiplex PCR was the method, and the copy in TCRdb shows in-frame clones only, minus some. The sample has around 200,000 clones, about 83% seen once. The sample was peripheral blood. The receptors originated from a man in his forties with active or convalescent COVID-19.

The genes are TRBV13 and TRBJ2-5; D perhaps matches TRBD2 (5 bases). Germline assignment: CDR1 PRHDT and CDR2 FYEKMQ (reference sequence). The CDR3 spans 16 residues. V lost 5 bases and J 1 base, leaving 17 bases between the germline ends. The CDR3 sequence: CASSTWTGGSQETQYF. Written as DNA, the CDR3 is TGTGCCAGCAGCACATGGACTGGCGGGTCCCAAGAGACCCAGTACTTC.

The J gene is TRBJ1-2, the V gene TRBV29-1, with 7 bases identical to TRBD1. V gave up 0 bases and J gave up 8 bases; unmatched junction bases: 9. The CDR3 runs 14 residues. CDR1 is SQVTM and CDR2 is ANQGSEA in the germline V gene. The CDR3, as DNA: TGCAGCGTTGAAGACCCCGACAGGGCAGACGGCTACACCTTC. Translation: CSVEDPDRADGYTF. Full variable domain (remainder filled in from reference TRBV29-1 and TRBJ1-2): SAVISQKPSRDICQRGTSLTIQCQVDSQVTMMFWYRQQPGQSLTLIATANQGSEATYESGFVIDKFPISRPNLTFSTLTVSNMSPEDSSIYLCSVEDPDRADGYTFGSGTRLTVV.

The genes are TRBV5-4 and TRBJ2-3; 7 bases map to TRBD2. The CDR3 is made up of 16 amino acids. Germline V gives CDR1 SGHNT, CDR2 YYREEE (reference sequence). J gave up 2 bases and V 0 bases, and 6 bases lay outside the gene matches. The DNA for the CDR3 is TGTGCCAGCAGCTTGGGTCCAGCGGGGTTCACAGATACGCAGTATTTT. Encoded protein: CASSLGPAGFTDTQYF.

The chain is built from TRBV7-3 and TRBJ1-2; possibly TRBD1 for D (6 bases). CDR1 is SGHTA, CDR2 FQGTGA, per germline. V lost 1 base and J 3 bases, leaving 15 bases between the germline ends. The CDR3 sequence is 16 residues long. The CDR3 loop reads CASSLNLHRAYYGYTF. Written as DNA, the CDR3 is TGTGCCAGCAGCTTAAATCTTCACAGGGCCTACTATGGCTACACCTTC.

As DNA, the CDR3 is TGTGCCAGCAGCTTCAGGGCACGGTCCACTGAAGCTTTCTTT. This gives the protein CASSFRARSTEAFF. This chain connects TRBV11-3 to TRBJ1-1; D is perhaps TRBD1 (5 bases). The CDR3 has 14 amino acids. Germline assignment: CDR1 SGHNT and CDR2 YENEEA. V dropped 3 bases and J dropped 4 bases, with 12 bases sitting between them.

V and J are TRBV6-5 and TRBJ1-2, with D possibly being TRBD1 (5 bases). Trimming shortened V by 0 bases and J by 1 base, and 12 bases separated the two germline ends. CDR3 length: 16 residues. The germline gives CDR1 MNHEY, CDR2 SVGAGI. The CDR3 nucleotides are TGTGCCAGCAGTTACTCGGCAGGGCGCCTTAACTATGGCTACACCTTC. Its translation is CASSYSAGRLNYGYTF.

The chain employs TRBV5-1 and TRBJ1-3, with 9 bases matching TRBD1. Trimming took 3 bases from V and 0 from J; bases not matched to a gene: 4. The CDR3 covers 16 residues. CDR1 and CDR2 from the germline V gene are SGHRS and YFSETQ. CDR3 sequence: CASSSGQGNSGNTIYF. The CDR3 DNA sequence: TGCGCCAGCAGCTCGGGACAGGGAAACTCTGGAAACACCATATATTTT.

The rearrangement links TRBV2 to TRBJ2-6; a weak D match, TRBD2 (6 bases). Germline values: CDR1 SNHLY, CDR2 FYNNEI. This CDR3 comprises 16 residues. The V gene lost 4 bases and the J gene lost 0 bases, with 10 bases spanning the gap. The CDR3 DNA follows: TGTGCCAGCAGTGGGAGGGGTAGCTCTGGGGCCAACGTCCTGACTTTC. Its translation is CASSGRGSSGANVLTF.

This CDR3 reads CASSQGTGINQPQHF. The CDR3 nucleotides read TGTGCCAGCAGCCAAGGGACAGGGATCAATCAGCCCCAGCATTTT. The chain combines TRBV3-1 (or the pseudogene TRBV3-2) with TRBJ1-5; TRBD1 matches at 8 bases. The CDR3 consists of 15 residues. From germline, CDR1 is LGHDT and CDR2 YNNKEL (reference sequence). V gave up 1 base and J gave up 3 bases; unmatched junction bases: 2.

The J gene is TRBJ1-2, the V gene TRBV19; D remains unclear. Between the trimmed V and J ends, which lost 3 bases and 4 bases, there was a span of 21 bases. The CDR3 is 17 residues long. Germline V CDR1 and CDR2: LNHDA, SQIVND (reference sequence). CDR3 bases: TGTGCCAGTAGTATCGCGAACGCCGACGGGTCAGCCTATGGCTACACCTTC. Translation gives CASSIANADGSAYGYTF.

The chain combines TRBV10-3 with TRBJ1-6, with 10 bases aligning to TRBD1. Trimming removed 6 bases from V and 10 bases from J; junction bases left unmatched: 9. The germline V gene encodes CDR1 ENHRY and CDR2 SYGVKD. The length of the CDR3 is 15 residues. This chain's CDR3 is CAISFDRGRGSPLHF. CDR3 DNA sequence: TGTGCCATCAGCTTTGACAGGGGGCGGGGGTCACCCCTCCACTTT.

CDR3: CASSLGGTDNQPQHF. For the CDR3, the DNA is TGCGCCAGCAGCTTGGGGGGGACAGATAATCAGCCCCAGCATTTT. The chain combines TRBV5-1 with TRBJ1-5; 7 nucleotides align to TRBD1. This CDR3 is built from 15 residues. V dropped 0 bases and J dropped 4; count of bases not matched to a gene: 4. Germline lookup yields CDR1 SGHRS and CDR2 YFSETQ.

The chain combines TRBV18 with TRBJ2-1, with TRBD2 matching 8 bases. With V trimmed by 6 bases and J by 1 base, 8 bases remained unmatched. Germline values: CDR1 KGHSH, CDR2 LQKENI. CDR3 length: 16 amino acids. This CDR3 reads CASSPISGRSYNEQFF. In DNA form, the CDR3 reads TGTGCCAGCTCGCCCATCAGCGGGAGATCCTACAATGAGCAGTTCTTC.

J is TRBJ2-1 and V is TRBV4-2, with 12 bases identical to TRBD2. V lost 4 bases to trimming and J lost 0 bases; unmatched junction nucleotides: 16. CDR1 is LGHNA and CDR2 is YNFKEQ in the germline V gene. The CDR3 runs to 21 residues. This CDR3 reads CASSPTPGLAGGRSSYNEQFF. In DNA, the CDR3 is TGTGCCAGCAGCCCCACGCCCGGGCTAGCGGGGGGGAGGAGCTCCTACAATGAGCAGTTCTTC.

This clone was found once. The genes are TRBV7-9 and TRBJ1-4; no reliable D call. CDR1 and CDR2 from the germline V gene are SEHNR and FQNEAQ (reference sequence). Trimming stripped 5 bases from V and 5 bases from J, with 12 bases between. The CDR3 runs to 14 residues. CDR3 protein: CASSPSGVNEKLFF. DNA for the CDR3: TGTGCCAGCAGCCCGAGCGGGGTAAATGAAAAACTGTTTTTT.

CDR3 sequence (DNA): TGTGCCAGCAGTTACCCAACCCTGGGCTGGGCCCCCCCCGATGAGCAGTTCTTC. This translates into CASSYPTLGWAPPDEQFF. The chain employs TRBV6-2 or TRBV6-3 and TRBJ2-1; D is unresolved. Germline V gene lookup returns CDR1 MNHEY and CDR2 SVGEGT. The CDR3 contains 18 residues. V dropped 2 bases and J dropped 8 bases, with 25 bases sitting between them.

This clone was observed many times. The CDR3 region has the DNA TGCAGCGTTGAACTAGCCTCCGTTATGACAGATACGCAGTATTTT. It yields the protein CSVELASVMTDTQYF. The rearrangement links TRBV29-1 to TRBJ2-3, with a weak D call TRBD2 (5 bases). This CDR3 region has 15 residues. V lost 2 bases to trimming and J lost 3 bases, with 15 bases between them. Germline CDR1 reads SQVTM; CDR2 reads ANQGSEA.

Here the CDR3 DNA reads TGTGCCAGCAGTAGACAGCATATGAACACTGAAGCTTTCTTT. Translated: CASSRQHMNTEAFF. J is TRBJ1-1 and V is TRBV2, with D possibly matching TRBD1 (5 bases). Per germline, CDR1 SNHLY and CDR2 FYNNEI. Trimming took 5 bases from V and 0 from J, leaving 10 bases between them. The CDR3 spans 14 residues.